The clone carrying this TCR beta chain showed up just a few times. Its specificity is unknown. The data are from a study of CD8 T cells in ankylosing spondylitis. Study-wide results and limits: Some motif variants had been reported before (in reactive arthritis synovial fluid and blood). One TCR beta motif, made up of eight or nine highly homologous variants, appeared characteristic of ankylosing spondylitis blood. Matched ankylosing spondylitis synovial fluid reportedly showed significant enrichment of disease-linked clones.

The CDR3 runs 14 residues. CDR1 and CDR2 (germline): DFQATT, SNEGSKA (reference sequence). Trimming took 5 bases from V and 2 from J; bases not matched to a gene: 4. With molecular barcodes, quantitative 5'-RACE was used to make the TCR beta libraries. TCRdb processed the 5' RACE reads anew with MiXCR; each CDR3 protein has one entry. The profile shows around 450,000 distinct CDR3 sequences, around 26% of them singletons. V and J are TRBV20-1 and TRBJ2-7; 12 bases map to TRBD2. Specimen: blood, either unsorted or a sorted T cell fraction (not recorded which). This clonotype was sampled from a male donor with ankylosing spondylitis. CDR3 in DNA: TGCAGTGCTTACAGGACTAGCGGGGCCTACGAGCAGTACTTC. The encoded protein is CSAYRTSGAYEQYF.